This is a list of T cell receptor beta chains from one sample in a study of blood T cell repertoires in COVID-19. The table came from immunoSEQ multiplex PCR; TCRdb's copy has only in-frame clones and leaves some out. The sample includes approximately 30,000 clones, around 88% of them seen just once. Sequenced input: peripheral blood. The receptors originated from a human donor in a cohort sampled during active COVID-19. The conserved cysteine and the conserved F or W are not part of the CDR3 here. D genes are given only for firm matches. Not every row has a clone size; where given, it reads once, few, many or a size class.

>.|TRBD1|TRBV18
ASSAGGAQTEAF
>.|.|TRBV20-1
SARDQETQY
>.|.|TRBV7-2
ASSSSGTDTQY
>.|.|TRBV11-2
ASRSIRGRDNSVNYGYT
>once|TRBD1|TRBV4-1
ASSQGDREVTEAF
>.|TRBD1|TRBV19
ASSSSADRASYNEQF
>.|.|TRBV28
ASRPTGDGYT
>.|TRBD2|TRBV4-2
ASSPIAGGPENEQF
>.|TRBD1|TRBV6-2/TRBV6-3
ASSYQGETEAF
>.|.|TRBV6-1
ASSEARYLH
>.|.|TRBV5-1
ASSVGALPNYGYT
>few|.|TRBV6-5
ASSSSRGSVDEQF
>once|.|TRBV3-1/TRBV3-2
ASSQREMNTEAF
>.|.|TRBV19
ASRPTGGSNQPQH
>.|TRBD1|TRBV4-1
ASSQHRTGWQY
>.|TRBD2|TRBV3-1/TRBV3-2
ASSQDLPPGLAAETQY
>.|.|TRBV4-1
ASSQAGQNYGYT
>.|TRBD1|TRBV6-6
ASSIDRENYGYT
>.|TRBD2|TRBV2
ASKETSEYNEQF
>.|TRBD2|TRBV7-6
ASSSGLAGGRETQY
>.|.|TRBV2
ASSPDPRGQPQH
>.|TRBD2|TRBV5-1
ASSIPAGNSQETQY
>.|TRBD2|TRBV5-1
ASSSGLAGGETQY
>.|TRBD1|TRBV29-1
SVANRGLGPNYGYT
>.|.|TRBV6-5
ASRRDSYEQY
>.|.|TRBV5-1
ASSSGLFYNEQF
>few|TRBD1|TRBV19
ASSFPGQGPRGELF
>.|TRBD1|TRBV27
ASSLRQGYEQY
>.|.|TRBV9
ASSVDQGETQY
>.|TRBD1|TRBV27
ARDRDEVGTQY
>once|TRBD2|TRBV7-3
ASSENSGTSGSPGELF
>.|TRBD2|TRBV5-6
ASSLTSGGRNYYEQY
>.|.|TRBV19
ASSAAGGSGNQPQH
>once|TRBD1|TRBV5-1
ASSPGQVHNEQF
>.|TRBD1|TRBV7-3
ASSPTGVRGANVLT